The rows below give T cell receptor beta chains drawn from one sample of a study of monozygotic twins with inflammatory bowel disease. Using the 5' RACE reads, TCRdb records one entry per CDR3 protein without DNA. The sample includes some 100,000 distinct CDR3 sequences. Sequencing was done on a sample of blood. The origin of the receptors is a human donor with ulcerative colitis or Crohn's disease, or a healthy co-twin of an affected twin (not recorded which). The CDR3 runs from the conserved cysteine through the conserved F or W.

j_call: TRBJ2-2
cdr3_length: 16
v_call: TRBV5-1
cdr3_aa: CASSPADSGGTGELFF

j_call: TRBJ1-5
cdr3_length: 13
v_call: TRBV5-1
cdr3_aa: CASSLDGNQPQHF

j_call: TRBJ1-5
cdr3_length: 16
v_call: TRBV10-3
cdr3_aa: CAIRNRDREINQPQHF

j_call: TRBJ2-3
cdr3_length: 15
v_call: TRBV5-1
cdr3_aa: CASSARDRGTDTQYF

j_call: TRBJ1-2
cdr3_length: 15
v_call: TRBV28
cdr3_aa: CASSSARQEIYGYTF

j_call: TRBJ1-2
cdr3_length: 15
v_call: TRBV6-5
cdr3_aa: CASSYSYGGESDYTF

j_call: TRBJ2-2
cdr3_length: 16
v_call: TRBV20-1
cdr3_aa: CSARVGVASHTGELFF

j_call: TRBJ1-1
cdr3_length: 13
v_call: TRBV7-9
cdr3_aa: CASSETILIEAFF

j_call: TRBJ1-1
cdr3_length: 15
v_call: TRBV6-1
cdr3_aa: CASTPGQGLDTEAFF

j_call: TRBJ2-7
cdr3_length: 15
v_call: TRBV2
cdr3_aa: CASSEGRTDLYEQYF

j_call: TRBJ1-2
cdr3_length: 17
v_call: TRBV6-2/TRBV6-3
cdr3_aa: CASSYSLIRDRVTGYTF

j_call: TRBJ1-5
cdr3_length: 13
v_call: TRBV18
cdr3_aa: CASSDNSNQPQHF

j_call: TRBJ1-1
cdr3_length: 17
v_call: TRBV6-2/TRBV6-3
cdr3_aa: CASNLPYAAYQRTEAFF

j_call: TRBJ2-3
cdr3_length: 14
v_call: TRBV29-1
cdr3_aa: CSVDKSGVTDTQYF

j_call: TRBJ2-2
cdr3_length: 15
v_call: TRBV5-5
cdr3_aa: CASSLDRINDRELFF

j_call: TRBJ2-5
cdr3_length: 15
v_call: TRBV27
cdr3_aa: CASSRTGGYQETQYF

j_call: TRBJ2-1
cdr3_length: 15
v_call: TRBV5-6
cdr3_aa: CASSPGPSGGNEQFF

j_call: TRBJ2-2
cdr3_length: 15
v_call: TRBV7-2
cdr3_aa: CASSLNSLNTGELFF

j_call: TRBJ2-1
cdr3_length: 18
v_call: TRBV7-6
cdr3_aa: CASSLAGTSGGDYNEQFF

j_call: TRBJ1-5
cdr3_length: 15
v_call: TRBV27
cdr3_aa: CASSLGGLLRGPQHF

j_call: TRBJ2-1
cdr3_length: 16
v_call: TRBV21-1
cdr3_aa: CASSKELECSYNEQFF

j_call: TRBJ2-3
cdr3_length: 16
v_call: TRBV4-1
cdr3_aa: CASSQAGGPRADTQYF

j_call: TRBJ2-2
cdr3_length: 12
v_call: TRBV7-6
cdr3_aa: CASSSRRGELFF

j_call: TRBJ2-3
cdr3_length: 16
v_call: TRBV5-1
cdr3_aa: CASSQTGTKSTDTQYF

j_call: TRBJ2-4
cdr3_length: 13
v_call: TRBV5-1
cdr3_aa: CASSGETADIQYF

j_call: TRBJ2-7
cdr3_length: 14
v_call: TRBV10-3
cdr3_aa: CAISLGQLTYEQYF

j_call: TRBJ2-6
cdr3_length: 16
v_call: TRBV5-1
cdr3_aa: CASSLISDSGANVLTF

j_call: TRBJ2-1
cdr3_length: 22
v_call: TRBV7-6
cdr3_aa: CASSLNSNMGLAGGSQYNEQFF

j_call: TRBJ2-1
cdr3_length: 16
v_call: TRBV5-1
cdr3_aa: CASSPHGGGGWNEQFF

j_call: TRBJ2-7
cdr3_length: 15
v_call: TRBV5-1
cdr3_aa: CASSFDRFTTYEQYF

j_call: TRBJ1-5
cdr3_length: 12
v_call: TRBV20-1
cdr3_aa: CSAKPSGEAQHF

j_call: TRBJ2-1
cdr3_length: 15
v_call: TRBV6-4
cdr3_aa: CASSDSSGAYNEQFF

j_call: TRBJ1-1
cdr3_length: 13
v_call: TRBV5-1
cdr3_aa: CASSLGANTEAFF

j_call: TRBJ2-3
cdr3_length: 21
v_call: TRBV7-2
cdr3_aa: CASSLAGGFPAGLTSTDTQYF

j_call: TRBJ1-1
cdr3_length: 14
v_call: TRBV29-1
cdr3_aa: CSARVTGEGTEAFF

j_call: TRBJ2-2
cdr3_length: 16
v_call: TRBV13
cdr3_aa: CASSSDPGPNTGELFF

j_call: TRBJ1-2
cdr3_length: 13
v_call: TRBV29-1
cdr3_aa: CSVDPEQARDNTF

j_call: TRBJ1-4
cdr3_length: 14
v_call: TRBV5-1
cdr3_aa: CASSLAGENEKLFF

j_call: TRBJ2-1
cdr3_length: 13
v_call: TRBV27
cdr3_aa: CASSLPGRSEQFF

j_call: TRBJ1-2
cdr3_length: 12
v_call: TRBV24-1
cdr3_aa: CATSFGFWGYTF

j_call: TRBJ1-2
cdr3_length: 13
v_call: TRBV19
cdr3_aa: CASSIPFSGGYTF

j_call: TRBJ2-2
cdr3_length: 16
v_call: TRBV5-1
cdr3_aa: CASSSSGTANTGELFF

j_call: TRBJ1-6
cdr3_length: 14
v_call: TRBV9
cdr3_aa: CASSIDSYNSPLHF

j_call: TRBJ2-1
cdr3_length: 17
v_call: TRBV3-1
cdr3_aa: CASSQNPGTEVYNEQFF

j_call: TRBJ2-5
cdr3_length: 13
v_call: TRBV4-1
cdr3_aa: CASSQGMEETQYF

j_call: TRBJ1-1
cdr3_length: 14
v_call: TRBV12-3/TRBV12-4
cdr3_aa: CASSFNRKNTEAFF

j_call: TRBJ2-5
cdr3_length: 13
v_call: TRBV2
cdr3_aa: CASRVTGGETQYF

j_call: TRBJ1-5
cdr3_length: 13
v_call: TRBV7-8
cdr3_aa: CASSSHLLQPQHF

j_call: TRBJ2-2
cdr3_length: 15
v_call: TRBV6-1
cdr3_aa: CASRGTQGWTGELFF

j_call: TRBJ2-3
cdr3_length: 17
v_call: TRBV20-1
cdr3_aa: CSARARTSGGAGDTQYF

j_call: TRBJ2-2
cdr3_length: 13
v_call: TRBV10-3
cdr3_aa: CAISGDDTGELFF

j_call: TRBJ2-1
cdr3_length: 14
v_call: TRBV11-3
cdr3_aa: CASSLQGHYNEQFF

j_call: TRBJ2-6
cdr3_length: 14
v_call: TRBV7-2
cdr3_aa: CASSLGEEANVLTF

j_call: TRBJ2-2
cdr3_length: 15
v_call: TRBV5-1
cdr3_aa: CASRTGGEDTGELFF

j_call: TRBJ2-7
cdr3_length: 16
v_call: TRBV7-2
cdr3_aa: CASSPELAGNTYEQYF

j_call: TRBJ2-3
cdr3_length: 15
v_call: TRBV20-1
cdr3_aa: CSADRTSGRTDTQYF

j_call: TRBJ2-7
cdr3_length: 14
v_call: TRBV7-3
cdr3_aa: CASSLYGSPYEQYF